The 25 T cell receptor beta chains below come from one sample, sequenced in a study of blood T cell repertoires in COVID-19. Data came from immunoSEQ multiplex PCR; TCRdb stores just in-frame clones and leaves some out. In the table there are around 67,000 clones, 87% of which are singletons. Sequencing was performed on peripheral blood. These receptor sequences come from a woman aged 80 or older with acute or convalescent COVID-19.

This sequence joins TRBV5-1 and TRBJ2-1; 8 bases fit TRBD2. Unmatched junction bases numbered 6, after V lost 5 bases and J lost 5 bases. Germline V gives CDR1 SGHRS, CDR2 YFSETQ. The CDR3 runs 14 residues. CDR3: CASRIELADNEQFF. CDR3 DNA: TGCGCCAGCAGAATTGAACTAGCGGACAATGAGCAGTTCTTC.

The CDR3 is CASSLFAGIYEQYF. CDR3 nucleotides: TGTGCCAGCAGCTTATTTGCAGGGATCTACGAGCAGTACTTC. The V and J genes are TRBV7-2 and TRBJ2-7, with D possibly being TRBD1 (5 bases). CDR1 and CDR2 from the germline V gene are SGHTA and FQGNSA. The CDR3 covers 14 residues. Trimming stripped 2 bases from V and 3 bases from J, with 11 bases between. Full variable domain (remainder filled in from reference TRBV7-2 and TRBJ2-7): GAGVSQSPSNKVTEKGKDVELRCDPISGHTALYWYRQSLGQGLEFLIYFQGNSAPDKSGLPSDRFSAERTGGSVSTLTIQRTQQEDSAVYLCASSLFAGIYEQYFGPGTRLTVT.

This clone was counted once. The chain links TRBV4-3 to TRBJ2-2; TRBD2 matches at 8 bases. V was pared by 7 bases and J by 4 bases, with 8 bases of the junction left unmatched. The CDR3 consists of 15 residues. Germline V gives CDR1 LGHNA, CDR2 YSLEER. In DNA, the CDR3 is TGCGCCAGCAATGTCAGCGGGAGCGCCACCGGGGAGCTGTTTTTT. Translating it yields CASNVSGSATGELFF.

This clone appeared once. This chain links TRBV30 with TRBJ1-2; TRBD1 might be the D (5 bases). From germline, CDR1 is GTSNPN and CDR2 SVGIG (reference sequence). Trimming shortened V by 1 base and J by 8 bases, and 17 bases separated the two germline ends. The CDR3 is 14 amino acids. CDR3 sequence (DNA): TGTGCCTGGAGTGCCGGGACTATTACAAAAGGCTACACCTTC. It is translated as CAWSAGTITKGYTF.

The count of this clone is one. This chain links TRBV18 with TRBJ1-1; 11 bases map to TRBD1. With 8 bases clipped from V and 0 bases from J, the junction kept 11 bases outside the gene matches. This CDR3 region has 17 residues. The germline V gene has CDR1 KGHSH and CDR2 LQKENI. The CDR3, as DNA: TGTGCCAGCAAAGTTACTCAGGGACAGGGGGTGAACACTGAAGCTTTCTTT. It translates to CASKVTQGQGVNTEAFF. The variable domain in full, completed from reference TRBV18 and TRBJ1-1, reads NAGVMQNPRHLVRRRGQEARLRCSPMKGHSHVYWYRQLPEEGLKFMVYLQKENIIDESGMPKERFSAEFPKEGPSILRIQQVVRGDSAAYFCASKVTQGQGVNTEAFFGQGTRLTVV.

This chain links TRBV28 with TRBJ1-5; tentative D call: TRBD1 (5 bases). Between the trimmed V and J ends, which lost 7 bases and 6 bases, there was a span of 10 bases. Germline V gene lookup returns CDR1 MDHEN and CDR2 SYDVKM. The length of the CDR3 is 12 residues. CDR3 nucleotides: TGTGCCAGCACCGGGGGGAGTCAGCCCCAGCATTTT. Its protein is CASTGGSQPQHF.

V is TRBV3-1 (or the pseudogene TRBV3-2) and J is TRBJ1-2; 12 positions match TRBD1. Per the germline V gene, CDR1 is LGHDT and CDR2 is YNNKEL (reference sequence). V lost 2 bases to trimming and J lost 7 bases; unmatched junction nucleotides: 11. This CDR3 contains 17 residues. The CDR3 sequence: CASSQNPGQGATIGYTF. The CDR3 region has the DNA TGTGCCAGCAGCCAAAACCCGGGACAGGGGGCAACAATTGGCTACACCTTC.

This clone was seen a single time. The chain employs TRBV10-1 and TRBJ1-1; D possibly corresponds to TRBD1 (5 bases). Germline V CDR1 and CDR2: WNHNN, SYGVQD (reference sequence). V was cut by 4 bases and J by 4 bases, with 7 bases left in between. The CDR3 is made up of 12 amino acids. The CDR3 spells CASSVTGTEAFF. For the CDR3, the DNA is TGCGCCAGCAGTGTTACAGGCACTGAAGCTTTCTTT.

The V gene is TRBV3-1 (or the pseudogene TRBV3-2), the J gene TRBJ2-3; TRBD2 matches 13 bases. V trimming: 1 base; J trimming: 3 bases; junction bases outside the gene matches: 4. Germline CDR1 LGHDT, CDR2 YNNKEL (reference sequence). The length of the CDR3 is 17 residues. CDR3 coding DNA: TGTGCCAGCAGCCAAGTAGGGACTAGCGGGGTGACAGATACGCAGTATTTT. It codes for CASSQVGTSGVTDTQYF.

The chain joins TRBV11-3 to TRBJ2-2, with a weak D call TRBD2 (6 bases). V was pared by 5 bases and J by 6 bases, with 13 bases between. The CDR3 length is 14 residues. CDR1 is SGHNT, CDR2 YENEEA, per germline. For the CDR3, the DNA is TGTGCCAGCAGCGGCTTTGCGGGACCCGGGGAGCTGTTTTTT. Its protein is CASSGFAGPGELFF.

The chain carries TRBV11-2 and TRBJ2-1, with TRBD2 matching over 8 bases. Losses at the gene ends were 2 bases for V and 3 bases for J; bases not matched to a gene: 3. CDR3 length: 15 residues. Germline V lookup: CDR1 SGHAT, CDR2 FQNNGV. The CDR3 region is CASSLSGGLYNEQFF. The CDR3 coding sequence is TGTGCCAGCAGCTTATCGGGGGGGCTCTACAATGAGCAGTTCTTC. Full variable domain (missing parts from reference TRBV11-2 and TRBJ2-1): EAGVAQSPRYKIIEKRQSVAFWCNPISGHATLYWYQQILGQGPKLLIQFQNNGVVDDSQLPKDRFSAERLKGVDSTLKIQPAKLEDSAVYLCASSLSGGLYNEQFFGPGTRLTVL.

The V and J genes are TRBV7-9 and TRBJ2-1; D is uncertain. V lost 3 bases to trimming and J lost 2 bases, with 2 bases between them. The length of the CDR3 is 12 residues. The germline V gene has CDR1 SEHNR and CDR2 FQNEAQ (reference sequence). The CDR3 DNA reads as TGTGCCAGCAGCTTCGCCTACAATGAGCAGTTCTTC. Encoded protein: CASSFAYNEQFF. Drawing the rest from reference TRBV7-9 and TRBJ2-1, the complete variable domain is DTGVSQNPRHKITKRGQNVTFRCDPISEHNRLYWYRQTLGQGPEFLTYFQNEAQLEKSRLLSDRFSAERPKGSFSTLEIQRTEQGDSAMYLCASSFAYNEQFFGPGTRLTVL.

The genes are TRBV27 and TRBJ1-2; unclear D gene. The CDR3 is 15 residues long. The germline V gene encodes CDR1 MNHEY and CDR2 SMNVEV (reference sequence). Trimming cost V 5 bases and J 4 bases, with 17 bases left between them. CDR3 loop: CASSPGRGGGYGYTF. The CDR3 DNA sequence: TGTGCCAGCAGTCCCGGCCGGGGAGGTGGCTATGGCTACACCTTC.

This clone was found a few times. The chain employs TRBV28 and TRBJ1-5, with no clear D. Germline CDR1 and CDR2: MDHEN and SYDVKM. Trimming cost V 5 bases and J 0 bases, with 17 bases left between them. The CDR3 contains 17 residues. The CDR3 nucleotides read TGTGCCAGCAGTCAACCCGGATCGGGAATTAGCAATCAGCCCCAGCATTTT. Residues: CASSQPGSGISNQPQHF.

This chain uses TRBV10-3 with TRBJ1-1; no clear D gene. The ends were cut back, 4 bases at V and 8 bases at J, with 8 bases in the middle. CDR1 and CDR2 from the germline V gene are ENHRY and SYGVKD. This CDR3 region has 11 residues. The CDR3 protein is CAISGGREAFF. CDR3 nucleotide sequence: TGTGCCATCAGTGGTGGCAGAGAAGCTTTCTTT.

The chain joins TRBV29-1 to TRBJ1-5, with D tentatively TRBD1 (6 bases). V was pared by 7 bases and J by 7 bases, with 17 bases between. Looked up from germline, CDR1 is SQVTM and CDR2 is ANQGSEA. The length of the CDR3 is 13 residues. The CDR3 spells CSASLDSYQPQHF. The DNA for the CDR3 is TGCAGCGCCTCGTTGGACAGTTACCAGCCCCAGCATTTT.

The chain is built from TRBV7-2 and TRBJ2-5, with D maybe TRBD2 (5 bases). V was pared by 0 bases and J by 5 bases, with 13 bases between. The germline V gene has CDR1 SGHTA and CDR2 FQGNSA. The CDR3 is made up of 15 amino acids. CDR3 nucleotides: TGTGCCAGCAGCTTAGCTACTACCAGGAGGGAGACCCAGTACTTC. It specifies CASSLATTRRETQYF.

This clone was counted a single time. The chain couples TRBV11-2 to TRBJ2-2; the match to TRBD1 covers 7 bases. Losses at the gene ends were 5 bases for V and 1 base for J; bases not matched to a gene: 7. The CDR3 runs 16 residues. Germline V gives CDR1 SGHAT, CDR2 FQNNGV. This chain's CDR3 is CASSTGRQGNTGELFF. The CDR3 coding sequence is TGTGCCAGCAGCACTGGAAGACAGGGGAACACCGGGGAGCTGTTTTTT.

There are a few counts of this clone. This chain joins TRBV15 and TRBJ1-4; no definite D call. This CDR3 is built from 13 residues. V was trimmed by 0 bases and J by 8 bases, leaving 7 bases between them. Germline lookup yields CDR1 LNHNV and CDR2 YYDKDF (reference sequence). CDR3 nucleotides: TGTGCCACCAGCAGAGATCGCGAGGAAAAACTGTTTTTT. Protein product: CATSRDREEKLFF.

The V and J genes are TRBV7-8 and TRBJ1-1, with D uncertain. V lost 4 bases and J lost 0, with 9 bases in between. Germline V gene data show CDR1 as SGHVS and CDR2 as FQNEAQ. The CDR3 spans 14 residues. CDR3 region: CASSSRAMNTEAFF. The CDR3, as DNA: TGTGCCAGCAGCTCGAGGGCCATGAACACTGAAGCTTTCTTT.

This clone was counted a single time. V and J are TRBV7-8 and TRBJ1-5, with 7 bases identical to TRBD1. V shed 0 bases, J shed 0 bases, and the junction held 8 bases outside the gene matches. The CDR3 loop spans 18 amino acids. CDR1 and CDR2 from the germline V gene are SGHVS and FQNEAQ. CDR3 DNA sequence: TGTGCCAGCAGCTTAGCCGGGACAGCTATCTATAGCAATCAGCCCCAGCATTTT. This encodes CASSLAGTAIYSNQPQHF. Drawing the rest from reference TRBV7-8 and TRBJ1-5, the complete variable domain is GAGVSQSPRYKVAKRGQDVALRCDPISGHVSLFWYQQALGQGPEFLTYFQNEAQLDKSGLPSDRFFAERPEGSVSTLKIQRTQQEDSAVYLCASSLAGTAIYSNQPQHFGDGTRLSIL.

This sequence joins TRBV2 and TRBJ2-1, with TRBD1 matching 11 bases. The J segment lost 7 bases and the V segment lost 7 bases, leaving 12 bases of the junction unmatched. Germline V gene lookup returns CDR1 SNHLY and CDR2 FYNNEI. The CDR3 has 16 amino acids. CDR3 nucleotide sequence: TGTGCCAGCAACGAGAGGCCCGGGACAGGGGGTAATGAGCAGTTCTTC. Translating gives CASNERPGTGGNEQFF.

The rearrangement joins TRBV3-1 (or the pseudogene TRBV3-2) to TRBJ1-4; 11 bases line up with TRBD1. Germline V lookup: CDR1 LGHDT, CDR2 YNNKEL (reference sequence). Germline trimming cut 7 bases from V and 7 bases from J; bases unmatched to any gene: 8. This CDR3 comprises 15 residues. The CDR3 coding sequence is TGTGCCAGCACCTCTTCCGGGACAGGGGGTGAAAAACTGTTTTTT. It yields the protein CASTSSGTGGEKLFF.

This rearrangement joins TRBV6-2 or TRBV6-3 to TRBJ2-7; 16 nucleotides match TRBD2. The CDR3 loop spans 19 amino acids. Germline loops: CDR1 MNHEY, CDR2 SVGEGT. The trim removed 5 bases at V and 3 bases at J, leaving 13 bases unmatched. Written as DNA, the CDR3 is TGTGCCAGCAGTACCAAATACGGGACTAGCGGGAGGGCCATCTACGAGCAGTACTTC. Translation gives CASSTKYGTSGRAIYEQYF.

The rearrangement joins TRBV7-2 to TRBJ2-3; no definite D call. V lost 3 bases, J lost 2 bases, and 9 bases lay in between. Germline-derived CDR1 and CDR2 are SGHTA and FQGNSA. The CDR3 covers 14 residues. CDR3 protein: CASSFRLLTDTQYF. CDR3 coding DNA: TGTGCCAGCAGCTTTAGACTGCTCACAGATACGCAGTATTTT.